These 19 T cell receptor beta chains were sequenced from one sample in a study of cytomegalovirus exposure and HLA in healthy donors. The primer mix had 60 Vbeta and 13 Jbeta primers. The protocol was immunoSEQ multiplex PCR, while the TCRdb copy is restricted to in-frame clones and leaves out a portion. The sample includes about 180,000 clones, more than 70% of them seen just once. The source material was PBMCs. These receptors were taken from a girl aged 5 to 17 in good health and CMV-seropositive.

This chain links TRBV5-1 with TRBJ1-1; 7 bases map to TRBD1. This CDR3 contains 15 residues. Germline V CDR1 and CDR2: SGHRS, YFSETQ. J lost 0 bases, V lost 2 bases, and 4 bases had no gene match. The CDR3 is CASSFTGALNTEAFF. CDR3 sequence (DNA): TGCGCCAGCAGCTTCACAGGGGCGTTGAACACTGAAGCTTTCTTT.

The rearrangement joins TRBV11-2 to TRBJ2-7; TRBD1 aligns across 9 bases. Germline CDR1 is SGHAT and CDR2 is FQNNGV. The junction had 11 bases not matched to a gene; V was cut back by 5 bases and J by 6 bases. The CDR3 consists of 15 residues. DNA for the CDR3: TGTGCCAGCAGCATCCCGGGACAGGGCTCCGTCGAGCAGTACTTC. It encodes CASSIPGQGSVEQYF.

Regarding this clone: Its ends do not fully match the called genes, so a read error is possible. The CDR3 spells CASRQEQLAGAYNEQFF. The CDR3 nucleotides are TGCGCCAGCAGACAAGAGCAACTAGCGGGAGCCTACAATGAGCAGTTCTTC. V usage is TRBV4-1 and J usage is TRBJ2-1; 11 bases match TRBD2. The germline V gene has CDR1 MGHRA and CDR2 YSYEKL. The CDR3 has 17 amino acids.

V and J are TRBV18 and TRBJ1-5; TRBD1 might be the D (6 bases). The CDR3 sequence is 16 residues long. Looked up from germline, CDR1 is KGHSH and CDR2 is LQKENI. V shed 1 base and J shed 0 bases, with 10 bases lying between them. CDR3 sequence: CASSPRPRGSNQPQHF. In DNA, the CDR3 is TGTGCCAGCTCACCACGCCCCAGGGGTAGCAATCAGCCCCAGCATTTT.

V usage is TRBV4-1 and J usage is TRBJ2-2, with TRBD2 matching 7 bases. Germline-derived CDR1 and CDR2 are MGHRA and YSYEKL. V shed 1 base and J 5 bases; nucleotides not matched to a gene: 7. This CDR3 region has 16 residues. The CDR3 loop is CASSQGRLAATGELFF. The CDR3 DNA sequence: TGCGCCAGCAGCCAAGGGCGACTAGCCGCTACCGGGGAGCTGTTTTTT.

This clone turned up a few times. Within the sample, other DNA sequences also encode this same CDR3. The V and J genes are TRBV5-1 and TRBJ1-1; 7 bases are shared with TRBD1. With 1 base clipped from V and 1 base from J, the junction kept 1 base outside the gene matches. Per the germline V gene, CDR1 is SGHRS and CDR2 is YFSETQ. The CDR3 consists of 14 residues. The CDR3 sequence is CASSLTGENTEAFF. CDR3 sequence (DNA): TGCGCCAGCAGCTTGACAGGGGAGAACACTGAAGCTTTCTTT.

The chain carries TRBV4-1 and TRBJ2-7; D is uncertain. The CDR3 is made up of 13 amino acids. V lost 2 bases and J 6 bases, leaving 11 bases between the germline ends. Germline V gene sequence: CDR1 MGHRA, CDR2 YSYEKL. In DNA form, the CDR3 reads TGCGCCAGCAGCCAAATTCCGGTCTCCGAGCAGTACTTC. Amino acids: CASSQIPVSEQYF.

The genes are TRBV29-1 and TRBJ2-1; TRBD2 agrees at 8 bases. J was trimmed by 9 bases and V by 4 bases; bases with no gene match: 14. This CDR3 is built from 15 residues. Germline V CDR1 and CDR2: SQVTM, ANQGSEA. CDR3 loop: CSVVRTSPGVGEQFF. CDR3 sequence (DNA): TGCAGCGTTGTAAGGACTAGCCCTGGGGTGGGTGAGCAGTTCTTC.

V usage is TRBV6-5 and J usage is TRBJ2-1; unclear D gene. Germline V gene lookup returns CDR1 MNHEY and CDR2 SVGAGI. V lost 5 bases, J lost 7 bases, and 9 bases lay in between. The CDR3 has 12 residues. The chain's CDR3 is CASSKTTNEQFF. DNA of the CDR3: TGTGCCAGCAGTAAGACGACAAATGAGCAGTTCTTC.

In its sample, this clone was seen once. This rearrangement joins TRBV6-1 to TRBJ2-3; TRBD2 matches 7 bases. Losses at the gene ends were 6 bases for V and 4 bases for J; bases not matched to a gene: 10. The CDR3 length is 15 residues. CDR1 and CDR2 from the germline V gene are MNHNS and SASEGT. DNA for the CDR3: TGTGCCAGCAGAGGGGCTAGCGGAGCATCAGATACGCAGTATTTT. It is translated as CASRGASGASDTQYF.

The chain is built from TRBV27 and TRBJ2-2, with 7 bases fitting TRBD1. Unmatched junction bases numbered 3, after V lost 6 bases and J lost 5 bases. Germline CDR1 MNHEY, CDR2 SMNVEV (reference sequence). This CDR3 has 13 residues. The chain's CDR3 is CASSNRGTGELFF. The CDR3 bases are TGTGCCAGCAGCAACAGGGGAACCGGGGAGCTGTTTTTT.

This rearrangement joins TRBV6-5 to TRBJ2-2, with 9 bases lining up with TRBD1. With 6 bases clipped from V and 6 bases from J, the junction kept 5 bases outside the gene matches. This CDR3 has 14 amino acids. Germline V CDR1 and CDR2: MNHEY, SVGAGI. CDR3 sequence (DNA): TGTGCCAGCAGCCCCGGGACAGGGTCCGGGGAGCTGTTTTTT. This codes for CASSPGTGSGELFF.

The rearrangement joins TRBV19 to TRBJ2-7; 7 positions agree with TRBD2. The trim removed 5 bases at V and 3 bases at J, leaving 7 bases unmatched. CDR3 length: 14 amino acids. Germline V gene sequence: CDR1 LNHDA, CDR2 SQIVND (reference sequence). DNA for the CDR3: TGTGCCAGTAGTCCGGGCGGGAGCCGCTACGAGCAGTACTTC. Its translation is CASSPGGSRYEQYF.

The chain couples TRBV4-1 to TRBJ2-5, with TRBD2 as a possible D gene (5 bases). In germline, CDR1 is MGHRA, CDR2 YSYEKL. V was clipped by 4 bases and J by 5 bases, with 17 bases between them. This CDR3 is 15 amino acids long. The CDR3 region is CASSPLGLAGETQYF. The CDR3 DNA reads TGCGCCAGCAGCCCACTCGGGCTAGCCGGCGAGACCCAGTACTTC.

This chain uses TRBV30 with TRBJ2-3, with D possibly matching TRBD2 (6 bases). V was trimmed by 2 bases and J by 4 bases, leaving 10 bases between them. The CDR3 loop spans 13 amino acids. Germline V gene sequence: CDR1 GTSNPN, CDR2 SVGIG (reference sequence). The CDR3 DNA is TGTGCCTGGAGTCCCCGACTAGCAGATACGCAGTATTTT. It specifies CAWSPRLADTQYF.

This rearrangement joins TRBV15 to TRBJ1-5; 10 bases line up with TRBD1. The length of the CDR3 is 17 residues. V gave up 6 bases and J gave up 5 bases; unmatched junction bases: 13. CDR1 is LNHNV, CDR2 YYDKDF, per germline (reference sequence). As DNA, the CDR3 is TGTGCCACCAGGACTTGGACAGGGGGGGAACCACATCAGCCCCAGCATTTT. Translated, it gives CATRTWTGGEPHQPQHF.

The rearrangement links TRBV19 to TRBJ2-3, with 8 bases matching TRBD2. This CDR3 spans 15 amino acids. The germline V gene encodes CDR1 LNHDA and CDR2 SQIVND (reference sequence). J lost 2 bases, V lost 5 bases, and 6 bases had no gene match. The CDR3 DNA follows: TGTGCCAGTAGTTCCGTAGCGGGATTCACAGATACGCAGTATTTT. Amino acids: CASSSVAGFTDTQYF.

The gene calls are TRBV6-6 and TRBJ1-5; 9 bases agree with TRBD1. V lost 2 bases and J lost 3; bases outside the gene matches: 5. CDR3 length: 16 residues. Germline V gene sequence: CDR1 MNHNY, CDR2 SVGAGI (reference sequence). In nucleotides, the CDR3 is TGTGCCAGCAGTTACAGGCCACAGGGGGCCAATCAGCCCCAGCATTTT. It translates to CASSYRPQGANQPQHF.

The chain combines TRBV7-2 with TRBJ1-2; 9 bases align to TRBD1. The trim removed 5 bases at V and 4 bases at J, leaving 11 bases unmatched. Germline V gives CDR1 SGHTA, CDR2 FQGNSA. The CDR3 contains 16 residues. In DNA, the CDR3 is TGTGCCAGCAGCCCCCAACAGGGGGCTTATAGCTATGGCTACACCTTC. Its translation: CASSPQQGAYSYGYTF.